This TCR beta chain was captured in a study of blood T cell repertoires in COVID-19. Generated by immunoSEQ multiplex PCR, the TCRdb table keeps only in-frame clones and is missing some. The table includes 250,000 to 300,000 clones, around 90% detected once. The CDR3 runs 14 residues. The source material was peripheral blood. The receptor's source is a woman in her fifties or sixties with COVID-19, enrolled during active disease. The chain has TRBV7-5 and TRBJ2-5; the table's D call of TRBD2 was not tested on the DNA. TRBV7-5 is annotated as a pseudogene. In nucleotides, the CDR3 is TGTGCCAGAAGCTTACGTTCCCTTCCAGAGACCCAGTACTTC. Protein: CARSLRSLPETQYF.